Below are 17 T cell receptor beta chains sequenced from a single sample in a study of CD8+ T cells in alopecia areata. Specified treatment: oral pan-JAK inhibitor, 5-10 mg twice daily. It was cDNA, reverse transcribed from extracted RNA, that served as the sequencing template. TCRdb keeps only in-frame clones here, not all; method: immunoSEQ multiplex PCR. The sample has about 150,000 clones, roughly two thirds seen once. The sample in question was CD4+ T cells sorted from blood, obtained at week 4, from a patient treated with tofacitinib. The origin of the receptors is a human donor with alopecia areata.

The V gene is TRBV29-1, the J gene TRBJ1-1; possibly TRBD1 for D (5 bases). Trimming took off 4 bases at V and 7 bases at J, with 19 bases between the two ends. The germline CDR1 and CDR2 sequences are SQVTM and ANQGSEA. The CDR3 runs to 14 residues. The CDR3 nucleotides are TGCAGCGTTGCTACCGGGACTCCTATCGGTGAAGCTTTCTTT. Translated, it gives CSVATGTPIGEAFF.

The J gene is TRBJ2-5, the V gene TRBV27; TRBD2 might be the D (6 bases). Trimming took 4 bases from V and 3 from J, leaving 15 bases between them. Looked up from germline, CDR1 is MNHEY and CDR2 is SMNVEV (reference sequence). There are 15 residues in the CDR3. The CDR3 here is CASSSPGGRKETQYF. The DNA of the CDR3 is TGTGCCAGCAGTTCCCCCGGGGGAAGGAAAGAGACCCAGTACTTC.

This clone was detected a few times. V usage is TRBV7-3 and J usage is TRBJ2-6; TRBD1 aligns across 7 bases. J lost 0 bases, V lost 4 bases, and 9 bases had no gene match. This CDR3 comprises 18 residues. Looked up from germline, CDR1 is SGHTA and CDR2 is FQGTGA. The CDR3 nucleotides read TGTGCCAGCAGCTATATGGGACAGAGCCTCTCTGGGGCCAACGTCCTGACTTTC. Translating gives CASSYMGQSLSGANVLTF.

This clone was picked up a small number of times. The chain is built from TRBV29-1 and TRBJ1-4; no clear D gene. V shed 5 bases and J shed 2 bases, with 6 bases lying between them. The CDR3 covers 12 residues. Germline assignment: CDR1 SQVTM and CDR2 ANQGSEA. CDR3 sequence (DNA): TGCAGCGTTCAGGCGACTAATGAAAAACTGTTTTTT. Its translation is CSVQATNEKLFF.

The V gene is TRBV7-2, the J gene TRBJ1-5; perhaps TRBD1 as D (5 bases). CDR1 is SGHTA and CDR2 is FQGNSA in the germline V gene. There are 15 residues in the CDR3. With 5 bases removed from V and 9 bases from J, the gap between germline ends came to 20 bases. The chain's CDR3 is CASSPATSGGRPQHF. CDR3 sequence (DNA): TGTGCCAGCAGCCCCGCAACCTCTGGGGGGAGGCCCCAGCATTTT.

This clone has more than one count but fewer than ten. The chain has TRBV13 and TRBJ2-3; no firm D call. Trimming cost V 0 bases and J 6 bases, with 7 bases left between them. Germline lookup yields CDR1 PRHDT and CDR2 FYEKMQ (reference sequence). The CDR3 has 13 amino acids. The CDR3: CASSLGRRDTQYF. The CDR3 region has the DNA TGTGCCAGCAGCTTAGGAAGGCGGGATACGCAGTATTTT.

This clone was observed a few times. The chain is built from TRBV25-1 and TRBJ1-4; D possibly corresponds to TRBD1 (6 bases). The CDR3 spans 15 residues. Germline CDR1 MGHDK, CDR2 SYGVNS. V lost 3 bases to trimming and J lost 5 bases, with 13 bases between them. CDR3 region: CASSDYREENEKLFF. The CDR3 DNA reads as TGTGCCAGCAGTGACTACAGGGAGGAGAATGAAAAACTGTTTTTT.

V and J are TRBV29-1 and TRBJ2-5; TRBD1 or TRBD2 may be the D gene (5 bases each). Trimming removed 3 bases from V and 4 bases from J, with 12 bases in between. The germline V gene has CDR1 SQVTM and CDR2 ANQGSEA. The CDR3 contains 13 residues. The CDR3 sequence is CSVEGDDRETQYF. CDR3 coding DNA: TGCAGCGTTGAGGGGGACGATCGAGAGACCCAGTACTTC.

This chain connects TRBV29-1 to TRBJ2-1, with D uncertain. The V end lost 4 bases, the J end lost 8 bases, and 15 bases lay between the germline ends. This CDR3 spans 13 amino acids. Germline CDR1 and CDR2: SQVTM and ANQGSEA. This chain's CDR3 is CSVASVFSDEQFF. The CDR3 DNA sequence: TGCAGCGTTGCGTCCGTTTTCTCGGATGAGCAGTTCTTC.

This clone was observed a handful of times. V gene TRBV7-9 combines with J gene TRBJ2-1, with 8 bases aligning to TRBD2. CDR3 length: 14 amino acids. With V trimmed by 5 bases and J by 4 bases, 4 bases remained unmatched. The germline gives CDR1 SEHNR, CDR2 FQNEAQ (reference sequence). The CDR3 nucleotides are TGTGCCAGCAGCGGCAGCGGGGGATACAATGAGCAGTTCTTC. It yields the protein CASSGSGGYNEQFF.

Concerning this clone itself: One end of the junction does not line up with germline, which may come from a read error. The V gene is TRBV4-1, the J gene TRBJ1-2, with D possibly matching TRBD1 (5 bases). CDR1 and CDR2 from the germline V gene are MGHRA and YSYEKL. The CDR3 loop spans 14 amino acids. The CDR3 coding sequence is TGCGCCAGCAGCCACGGACAAGGTGACTACGGCTACACCTTC. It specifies CASSHGQGDYGYTF.

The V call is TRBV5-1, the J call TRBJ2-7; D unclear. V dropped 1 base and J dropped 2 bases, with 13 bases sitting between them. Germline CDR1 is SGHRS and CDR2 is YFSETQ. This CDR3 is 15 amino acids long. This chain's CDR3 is CASSLFGYGTYEQYF. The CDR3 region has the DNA TGCGCCAGCAGCTTGTTCGGGTATGGGACCTACGAGCAGTACTTC.

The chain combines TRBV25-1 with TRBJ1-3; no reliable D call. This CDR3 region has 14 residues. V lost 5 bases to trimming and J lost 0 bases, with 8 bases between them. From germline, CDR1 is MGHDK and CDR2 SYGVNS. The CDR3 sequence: CASSLQSSGNTIYF. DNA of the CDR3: TGTGCCAGCAGTTTACAAAGCTCTGGAAACACCATATATTTT.

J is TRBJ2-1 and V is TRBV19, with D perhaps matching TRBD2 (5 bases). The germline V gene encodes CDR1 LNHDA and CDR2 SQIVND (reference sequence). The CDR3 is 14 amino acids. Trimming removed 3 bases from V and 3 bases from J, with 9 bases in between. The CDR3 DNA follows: TGTGCCAGTAGTATCTCTGCGGGCTACAATGAGCAGTTCTTC. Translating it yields CASSISAGYNEQFF.

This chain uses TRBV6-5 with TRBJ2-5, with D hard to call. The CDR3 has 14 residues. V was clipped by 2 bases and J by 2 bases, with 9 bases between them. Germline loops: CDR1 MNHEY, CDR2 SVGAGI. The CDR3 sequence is CASSYGTLQETQYF. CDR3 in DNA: TGTGCCAGCAGTTACGGTACATTACAAGAGACCCAGTACTTC.

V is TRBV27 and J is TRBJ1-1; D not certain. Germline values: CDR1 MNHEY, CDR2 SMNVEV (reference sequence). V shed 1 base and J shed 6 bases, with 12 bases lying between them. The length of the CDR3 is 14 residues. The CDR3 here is CASSLWVGRAEAFF. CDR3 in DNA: TGTGCCAGCAGTTTATGGGTGGGAAGGGCTGAAGCTTTCTTT.

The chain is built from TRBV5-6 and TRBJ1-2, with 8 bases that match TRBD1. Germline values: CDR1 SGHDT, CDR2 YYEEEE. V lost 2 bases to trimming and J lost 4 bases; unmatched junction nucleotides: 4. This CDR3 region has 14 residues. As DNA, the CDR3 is TGTGCCAGCAGCTTTCAGGGGGCGAGCTATGGCTACACCTTC. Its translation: CASSFQGASYGYTF.